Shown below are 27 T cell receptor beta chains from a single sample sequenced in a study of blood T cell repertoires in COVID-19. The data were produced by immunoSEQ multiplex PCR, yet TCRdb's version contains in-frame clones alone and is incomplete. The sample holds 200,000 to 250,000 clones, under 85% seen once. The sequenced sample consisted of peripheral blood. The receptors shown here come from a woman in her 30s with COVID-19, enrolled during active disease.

In nucleotides, the CDR3 is TGTGCCAGCAGTGAATCGAAGGGGTCGAACACTGAAGCTTTCTTT. It yields the protein CASSESKGSNTEAFF. The rearrangement joins TRBV25-1 to TRBJ1-1; D is perhaps TRBD1 (5 bases). The germline CDR1 and CDR2 sequences are MGHDK and SYGVNS. V lost 1 base and J lost 1, with 10 bases in between. This CDR3 is 15 amino acids long.

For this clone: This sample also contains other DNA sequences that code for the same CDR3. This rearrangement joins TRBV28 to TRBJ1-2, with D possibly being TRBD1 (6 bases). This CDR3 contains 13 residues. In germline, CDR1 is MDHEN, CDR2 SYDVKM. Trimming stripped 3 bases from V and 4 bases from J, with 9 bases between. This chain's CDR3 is CASSFRDIYGYTF. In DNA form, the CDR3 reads TGTGCCAGCAGTTTCCGGGACATCTATGGCTACACCTTC.

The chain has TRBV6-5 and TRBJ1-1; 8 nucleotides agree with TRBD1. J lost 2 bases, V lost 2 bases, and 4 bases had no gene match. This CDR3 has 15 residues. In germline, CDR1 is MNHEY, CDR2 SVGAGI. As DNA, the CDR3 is TGTGCCAGCAGTTACCAGGGACAGGTAAACACTGAAGCTTTCTTT. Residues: CASSYQGQVNTEAFF.

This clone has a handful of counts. The DNA for the CDR3 is TGTGCCAGCAGCCAAGATCGGGGAATTGCTAGCAGTTCCCCAGCGGCCCAGTACTTC. As protein: CASSQDRGIASSSPAAQYF. V is TRBV3-1 (or the pseudogene TRBV3-2) and J is TRBJ2-5; D may be TRBD2 (5 bases). The germline V gene encodes CDR1 LGHDT and CDR2 YNNKEL (reference sequence). The CDR3 is 19 residues long. V shed 0 bases and J shed 9 bases, with 29 bases lying between them.

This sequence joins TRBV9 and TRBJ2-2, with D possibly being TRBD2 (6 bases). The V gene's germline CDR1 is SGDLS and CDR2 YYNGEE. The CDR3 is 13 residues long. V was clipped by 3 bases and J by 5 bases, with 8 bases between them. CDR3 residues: CASSAGGTGELFF. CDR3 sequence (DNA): TGTGCCAGCAGCGCTGGGGGGACCGGGGAGCTGTTTTTT.

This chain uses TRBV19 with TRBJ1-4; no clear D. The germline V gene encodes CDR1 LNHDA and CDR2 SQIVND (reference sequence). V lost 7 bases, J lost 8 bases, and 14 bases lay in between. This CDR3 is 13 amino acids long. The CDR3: CASTTLGSEKLFF. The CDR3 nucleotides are TGTGCCAGTACCACACTGGGGAGCGAAAAACTGTTTTTT.

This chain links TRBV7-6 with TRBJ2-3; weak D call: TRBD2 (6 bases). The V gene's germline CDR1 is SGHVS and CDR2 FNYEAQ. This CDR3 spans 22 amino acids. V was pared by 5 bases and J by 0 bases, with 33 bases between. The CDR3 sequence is CASSVRASSGTGLDPSTDTQYF. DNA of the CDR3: TGTGCCAGCAGCGTGAGGGCATCCTCAGGGACTGGCCTTGACCCTAGCACAGATACGCAGTATTTT.

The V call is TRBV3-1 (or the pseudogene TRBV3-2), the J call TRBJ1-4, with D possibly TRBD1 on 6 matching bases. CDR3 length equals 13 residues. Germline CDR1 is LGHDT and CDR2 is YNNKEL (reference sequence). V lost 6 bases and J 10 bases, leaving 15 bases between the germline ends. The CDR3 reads CASSFTQGGKLFF. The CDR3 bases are TGTGCCAGCAGTTTTACACAGGGTGGAAAACTGTTTTTT.

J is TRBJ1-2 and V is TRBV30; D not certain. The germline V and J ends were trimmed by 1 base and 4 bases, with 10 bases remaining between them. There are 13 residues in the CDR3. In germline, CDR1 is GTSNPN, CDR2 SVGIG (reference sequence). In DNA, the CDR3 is TGTGCCTGGAGTGCGCTCGGTCCCTATGGCTACACCTTC. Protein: CAWSALGPYGYTF.

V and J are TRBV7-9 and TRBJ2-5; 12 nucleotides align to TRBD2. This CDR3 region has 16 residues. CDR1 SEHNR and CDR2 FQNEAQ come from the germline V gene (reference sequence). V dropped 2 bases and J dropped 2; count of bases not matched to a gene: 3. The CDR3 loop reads CASSLMTSGGQETQYF. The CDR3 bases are TGTGCCAGCAGCTTAATGACTAGCGGGGGACAAGAGACCCAGTACTTC.

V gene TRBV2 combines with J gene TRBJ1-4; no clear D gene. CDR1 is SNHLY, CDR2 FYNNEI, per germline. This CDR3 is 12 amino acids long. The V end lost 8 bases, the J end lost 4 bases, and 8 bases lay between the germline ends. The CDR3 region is CASAGGNEKLFF. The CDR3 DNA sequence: TGTGCCAGCGCCGGAGGTAATGAAAAACTGTTTTTT.

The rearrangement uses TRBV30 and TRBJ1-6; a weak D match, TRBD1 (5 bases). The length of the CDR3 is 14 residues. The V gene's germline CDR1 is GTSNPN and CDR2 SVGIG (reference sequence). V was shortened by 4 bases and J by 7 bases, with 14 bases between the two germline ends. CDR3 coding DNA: TGTGCCTGGACCCCCGGGGGTTGGAATTCACCCCTCCACTTT. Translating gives CAWTPGGWNSPLHF.

The CDR3 is CASSPSENYEQYF. The CDR3 nucleotides are TGTGCCAGCAGTCCCAGCGAAAACTACGAGCAGTACTTC. This chain connects TRBV6-2 or TRBV6-3 to TRBJ2-7, with D uncertain. V was pared by 5 bases and J by 3 bases, with 11 bases between. Germline assignment: CDR1 MNHEY and CDR2 SVGEGT. The CDR3 totals 13 residues.

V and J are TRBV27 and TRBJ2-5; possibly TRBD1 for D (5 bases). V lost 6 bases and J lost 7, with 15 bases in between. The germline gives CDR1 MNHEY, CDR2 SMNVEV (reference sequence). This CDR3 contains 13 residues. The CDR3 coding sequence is TGTGCCAGCAGCCCAGGACCCCAGGGGACCCAGTACTTC. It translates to CASSPGPQGTQYF.

As DNA, the CDR3 is TGTGCCAGCAAGGGGGGGTATGGCTACACCTTC. Residues: CASKGGYGYTF. The chain couples TRBV5-4 to TRBJ1-2; TRBD1 is a possible D gene (6 bases). Trimming cost V 6 bases and J 5 bases, with 8 bases left between them. CDR3 length equals 11 residues. Looked up from germline, CDR1 is SGHNT and CDR2 is YYREEE (reference sequence).

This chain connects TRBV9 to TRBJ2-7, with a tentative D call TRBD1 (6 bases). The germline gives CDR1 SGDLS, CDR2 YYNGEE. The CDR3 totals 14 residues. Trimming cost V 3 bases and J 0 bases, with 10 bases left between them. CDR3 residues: CASSARQDSYEQYF. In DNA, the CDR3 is TGTGCCAGCAGCGCCCGACAGGACTCCTACGAGCAGTACTTC.

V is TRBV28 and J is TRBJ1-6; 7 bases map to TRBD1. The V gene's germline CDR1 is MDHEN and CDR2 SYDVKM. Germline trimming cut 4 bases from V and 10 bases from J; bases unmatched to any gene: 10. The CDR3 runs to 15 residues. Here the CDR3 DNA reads TGTGCCAGCAGTTGGACCGACAGGGTCTACTCACCCCTCCACTTT. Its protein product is CASSWTDRVYSPLHF.

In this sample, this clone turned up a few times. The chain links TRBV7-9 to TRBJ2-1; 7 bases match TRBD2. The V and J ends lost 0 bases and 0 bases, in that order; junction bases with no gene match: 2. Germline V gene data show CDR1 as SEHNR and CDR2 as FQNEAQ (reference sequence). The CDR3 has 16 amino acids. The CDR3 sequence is CASSLAWGGSYNEQFF. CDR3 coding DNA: TGTGCCAGCAGCTTAGCATGGGGGGGCTCCTACAATGAGCAGTTCTTC.

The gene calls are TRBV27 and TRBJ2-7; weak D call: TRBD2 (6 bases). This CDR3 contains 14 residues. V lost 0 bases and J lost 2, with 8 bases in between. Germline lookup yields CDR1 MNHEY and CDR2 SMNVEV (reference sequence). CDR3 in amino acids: CASSLSRGTYEQYF. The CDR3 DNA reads TGTGCCAGCAGTTTATCGCGGGGCACCTACGAGCAGTACTTC.

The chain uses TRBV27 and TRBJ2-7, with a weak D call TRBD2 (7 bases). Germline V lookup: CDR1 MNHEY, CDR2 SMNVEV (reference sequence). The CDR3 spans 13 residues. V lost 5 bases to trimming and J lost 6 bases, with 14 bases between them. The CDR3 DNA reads TGTGCCAGCAGTAGGGGGTCGGGGGGCGAGCAGTACTTC. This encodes CASSRGSGGEQYF.

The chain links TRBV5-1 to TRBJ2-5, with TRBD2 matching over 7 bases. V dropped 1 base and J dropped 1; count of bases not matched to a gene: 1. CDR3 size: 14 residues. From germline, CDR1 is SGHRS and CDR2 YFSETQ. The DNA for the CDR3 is TGCGCCAGCAGCTTGAGACTAGCCCAAGAGACCCAGTACTTC. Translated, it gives CASSLRLAQETQYF. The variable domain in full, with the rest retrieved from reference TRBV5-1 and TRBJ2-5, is KAGVTQTPRYLIKTRGQQVTLSCSPISGHRSVSWYQQTPGQGLQFLFEYFSETQRNKGNFPGRFSGRQFSNSRSEMNVSTLELGDSALYLCASSLRLAQETQYFGPGTRLLVL.

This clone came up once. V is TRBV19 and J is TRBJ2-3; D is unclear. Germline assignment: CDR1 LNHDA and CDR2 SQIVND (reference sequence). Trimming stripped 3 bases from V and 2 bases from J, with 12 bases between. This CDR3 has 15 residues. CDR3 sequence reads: CASSILGGTTDTQYF. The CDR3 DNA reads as TGTGCCAGTAGTATCCTCGGCGGTACCACAGATACGCAGTATTTT.

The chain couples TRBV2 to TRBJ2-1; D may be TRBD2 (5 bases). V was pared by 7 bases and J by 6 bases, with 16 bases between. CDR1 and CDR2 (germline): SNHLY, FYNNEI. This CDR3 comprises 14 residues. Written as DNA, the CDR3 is TGTGCCAGCAAGGCTAGCATCTTGGTCAATGAGCAGTTCTTC. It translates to CASKASILVNEQFF.

This chain's CDR3 is CASGPWAGLEETQYF. Written as DNA, the CDR3 is TGTGCCAGCGGCCCTTGGGCAGGGTTAGAGGAGACCCAGTACTTC. This chain connects TRBV11-2 to TRBJ2-5, with D possibly matching TRBD1 (5 bases). The germline CDR1 and CDR2 sequences are SGHAT and FQNNGV. The V end lost 8 bases, the J end lost 5 bases, and 21 bases lay between the germline ends. The CDR3 runs to 15 residues.

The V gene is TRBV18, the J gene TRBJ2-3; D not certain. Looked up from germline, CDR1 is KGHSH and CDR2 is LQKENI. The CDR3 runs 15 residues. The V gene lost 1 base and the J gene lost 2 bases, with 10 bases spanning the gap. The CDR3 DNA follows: TGTGCCAGCTCACCACTGACGCGGAACACAGATACGCAGTATTTT. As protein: CASSPLTRNTDTQYF.

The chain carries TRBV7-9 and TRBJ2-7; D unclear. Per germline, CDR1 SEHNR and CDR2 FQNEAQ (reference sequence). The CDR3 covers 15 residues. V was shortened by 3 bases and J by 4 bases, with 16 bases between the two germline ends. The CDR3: CASSLAVPGVYEQYF. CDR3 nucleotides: TGTGCCAGCAGCTTGGCAGTCCCCGGAGTTTACGAGCAGTACTTC. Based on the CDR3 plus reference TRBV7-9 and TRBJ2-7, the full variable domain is DTGVSQNPRHKITKRGQNVTFRCDPISEHNRLYWYRQTLGQGPEFLTYFQNEAQLEKSRLLSDRFSAERPKGSFSTLEIQRTEQGDSAMYLCASSLAVPGVYEQYFGPGTRLTVT.

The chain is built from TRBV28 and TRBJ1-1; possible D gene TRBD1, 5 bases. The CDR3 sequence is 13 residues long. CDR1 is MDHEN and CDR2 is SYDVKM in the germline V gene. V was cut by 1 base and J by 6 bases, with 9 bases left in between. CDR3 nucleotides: TGTGCCAGCAGTTTATTAGGGGCCTCTGAAGCTTTCTTT. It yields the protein CASSLLGASEAFF.